What follows are 18 T cell receptor beta chains derived from one specimen sequenced in a study of blood T cell repertoires in COVID-19. Produced via immunoSEQ multiplex PCR; TCRdb's table is partial and in-frame only. The data show some 70,000 clones, about 84% seen once. The sequenced sample was peripheral blood. These receptors were collected from a man in his fifties or sixties with COVID-19, enrolled during active disease.

This clone was observed once. The V gene is TRBV5-1, the J gene TRBJ1-1; tentatively, D is TRBD1 (6 bases). CDR1 SGHRS and CDR2 YFSETQ come from the germline V gene. The CDR3 spans 14 residues. V lost 0 bases and J lost 3, with 9 bases in between. CDR3 sequence (DNA): TGCGCCAGCAGCTTGGAGGCAGGGGACACTGAAGCTTTCTTT. The encoded protein is CASSLEAGDTEAFF. The full variable domain, with the rest looked up from reference TRBV5-1 and TRBJ1-1, is KAGVTQTPRYLIKTRGQQVTLSCSPISGHRSVSWYQQTPGQGLQFLFEYFSETQRNKGNFPGRFSGRQFSNSRSEMNVSTLELGDSALYLCASSLEAGDTEAFFGQGTRLTVV.

The chain combines TRBV2 with TRBJ1-5; perhaps TRBD1 as D (6 bases). Germline V lookup: CDR1 SNHLY, CDR2 FYNNEI. V was trimmed by 7 bases and J by 3 bases, leaving 16 bases between them. The CDR3 contains 15 residues. The CDR3 DNA follows: TGTGCCAGCACGAAGGGGAGGGGGGACAATCAGCCCCAGCATTTT. It codes for CASTKGRGDNQPQHF.

The V gene is TRBV6-2 or TRBV6-3, the J gene TRBJ1-1; a weak D match, TRBD1 (5 bases). Germline V gene data show CDR1 as MNHEY and CDR2 as SVGEGT. The CDR3 totals 14 residues. The V gene lost 2 bases and the J gene lost 1 base, with 8 bases spanning the gap. Written as DNA, the CDR3 is TGTGCCAGCAGTTACAGTAGGGGGAACACTGAAGCTTTCTTT. This codes for CASSYSRGNTEAFF.

The V call is TRBV11-3, the J call TRBJ1-1, with D possibly TRBD1 on 6 matching bases. The CDR3 is 14 amino acids. Trimming took 2 bases from V and 0 from J, leaving 7 bases between them. Germline V CDR1 and CDR2: SGHNT, YENEEA. The CDR3, as DNA: TGTGCCAGCAGCTTAAGGGGGATGAACACTGAAGCTTTCTTT. The encoded protein is CASSLRGMNTEAFF.

J is TRBJ1-1 and V is TRBV28; 7 bases are shared with TRBD1. The CDR3 is 12 amino acids. From germline, CDR1 is MDHEN and CDR2 SYDVKM. The trim removed 10 bases at V and 4 bases at J, leaving 6 bases unmatched. CDR3 region: CATADRVTEAFF. The CDR3 DNA reads as TGTGCCACCGCAGACAGGGTCACTGAAGCTTTCTTT. The complete variable domain, with remaining parts taken from reference TRBV28 and TRBJ1-1, reads DVKVTQSSRYLVKRTGEKVFLECVQDMDHENMFWYRQDPGLGLRLIYFSYDVKMKEKGDIPEGYSVSREKKERFSLILESASTNQTSMYLCATADRVTEAFFGQGTRLTVV.

This clone was found once. The chain is built from TRBV7-4 and TRBJ1-3; unclear D gene. V was shortened by 5 bases and J by 4 bases, with 18 bases between the two germline ends. Germline V gives CDR1 SGHVT, CDR2 SQSDAQ. CDR3 size: 16 residues. The DNA of the CDR3 is TGTGCCAGCAGCCCGTCGACCCCCGCGGCGGGAAACACCATATATTTT. This encodes CASSPSTPAAGNTIYF.

This clone occurred a few times. The chain uses TRBV6-4 and TRBJ2-7; 7 bases fit TRBD2. The CDR3 loop spans 13 amino acids. Trimming cost V 3 bases and J 3 bases; bases outside gene matches: 2. Germline loops: CDR1 MRHNA, CDR2 SNTAGT. The CDR3 sequence: CASSEIAGYEQYF. Here the CDR3 DNA reads TGTGCCAGCAGTGAAATAGCGGGCTACGAGCAGTACTTC.

The V and J genes are TRBV19 and TRBJ2-3, with TRBD2 matching 11 bases. Losses at the gene ends were 5 bases for V and 0 bases for J; bases not matched to a gene: 4. CDR1 and CDR2 from the germline V gene are LNHDA and SQIVND (reference sequence). The CDR3 covers 16 residues. The CDR3 DNA sequence: TGTGCCAGTAGTGTGGGACTAGCGGAGAGCACAGATACGCAGTATTTT. Its translation is CASSVGLAESTDTQYF.

The chain links TRBV3-1 (or the pseudogene TRBV3-2) to TRBJ1-4; no firm D call. The CDR3 is 13 amino acids. The germline CDR1 and CDR2 sequences are LGHDT and YNNKEL (reference sequence). Trimming shortened V by 0 bases and J by 10 bases, and 9 bases separated the two germline ends. The CDR3: CASSQDPGSKLFF. In nucleotides, the CDR3 is TGTGCCAGCAGCCAAGATCCCGGTTCAAAACTGTTTTTT.

The chain uses TRBV5-1 and TRBJ2-7; D perhaps matches TRBD2 (6 bases). CDR3 length: 14 amino acids. CDR1 and CDR2 (germline): SGHRS, YFSETQ. V lost 3 bases to trimming and J lost 3 bases, with 13 bases between them. In DNA, the CDR3 is TGCGCCAGCAGCTCGGGACTTATTTACTACGAGCAGTACTTC. Translating it yields CASSSGLIYYEQYF.

The chain is built from TRBV6-5 and TRBJ2-7; D perhaps matches TRBD2 (6 bases). The V end lost 1 base, the J end lost 2 bases, and 12 bases lay between the germline ends. Germline V gene data show CDR1 as MNHEY and CDR2 as SVGAGI. The CDR3 spans 15 residues. The CDR3 DNA is TGTGCCAGCAGTTACTTGGGGGGACGGACCTACGAGCAGTACTTC. It specifies CASSYLGGRTYEQYF.

This sequence joins TRBV19 and TRBJ2-4, with D possibly matching TRBD1 (6 bases). The CDR3 covers 16 residues. V was clipped by 7 bases and J by 0 bases, with 16 bases between them. Per the germline V gene, CDR1 is LNHDA and CDR2 is SQIVND (reference sequence). As DNA, the CDR3 is TGTGCCAGTAAACGGGACACCTCCCTAGCCAAAAACATTCAGTACTTC. Translating gives CASKRDTSLAKNIQYF.

V and J are TRBV2 and TRBJ1-2, with unresolved D. The V gene lost 4 bases and the J gene lost 8 bases, with 17 bases spanning the gap. The germline V gene encodes CDR1 SNHLY and CDR2 FYNNEI. The CDR3 runs to 14 residues. The CDR3 nucleotides read TGTGCCAGCAGTGGGGTAACCGCCTCGGGAGGCTACACCTTC. It codes for CASSGVTASGGYTF.

The V call is TRBV19, the J call TRBJ2-1; D call uncertain. Germline V gene sequence: CDR1 LNHDA, CDR2 SQIVND (reference sequence). Trimming shortened V by 6 bases and J by 7 bases, and 13 bases separated the two germline ends. The CDR3 is 13 residues long. The CDR3 loop is CASSPKPANEQFF. The DNA for the CDR3 is TGTGCCAGTAGCCCTAAGCCTGCGAATGAGCAGTTCTTC.

Worth noting for this clone: The CDR3 does not close with the conserved phenylalanine or tryptophan, likely indicating a read error. The DNA is left out, because the CDR3 cannot be placed on it with certainty; the CDR3 is given as TCRdb lists it. V gene TRBV5-8 combines with J gene TRBJ2-3; the table's D gene call, TRBD2, was not cross checked with the DNA. Per the germline V gene, CDR1 is SGHTS and CDR2 is YDEGEE. The CDR3 is 8 amino acids long, termini counted. The CDR3 loop reads CASSLKAN.

This chain links TRBV7-6 with TRBJ2-7, with 9 nucleotides matching TRBD1. The CDR3 runs 15 residues. The trim removed 3 bases at V and 1 base at J, leaving 4 bases unmatched. Germline lookup yields CDR1 SGHVS and CDR2 FNYEAQ. The CDR3 nucleotides are TGTGCCAGCAGCTTCACCGGGACAGGGTCCTACGAGCAGTACTTC. This sequence encodes CASSFTGTGSYEQYF.

The chain joins TRBV4-2 to TRBJ1-1; D is possibly TRBD1 (6 bases). V was shortened by 0 bases and J by 1 base, with 9 bases between the two germline ends. Germline-derived CDR1 and CDR2 are LGHNA and YNFKEQ. CDR3 size: 15 residues. CDR3 in amino acids: CASSQELQGNTEAFF. In DNA, the CDR3 is TGTGCCAGCAGCCAAGAGCTACAGGGGAACACTGAAGCTTTCTTT.

The J gene is TRBJ1-5, the V gene TRBV29-1, with TRBD1 identical over 9 bases. V lost 6 bases to trimming and J lost 2 bases; unmatched junction nucleotides: 5. CDR1 and CDR2 (germline): SQVTM, ANQGSEA. This CDR3 has 14 amino acids. CDR3 protein: CSVLQGAGNQPQHF. The CDR3, as DNA: TGCAGCGTACTACAGGGGGCAGGCAATCAGCCCCAGCATTTT. The variable domain in full, with the rest retrieved from reference TRBV29-1 and TRBJ1-5, is SAVISQKPSRDICQRGTSLTIQCQVDSQVTMMFWYRQQPGQSLTLIATANQGSEATYESGFVIDKFPISRPNLTFSTLTVSNMSPEDSSIYLCSVLQGAGNQPQHFGDGTRLSIL.